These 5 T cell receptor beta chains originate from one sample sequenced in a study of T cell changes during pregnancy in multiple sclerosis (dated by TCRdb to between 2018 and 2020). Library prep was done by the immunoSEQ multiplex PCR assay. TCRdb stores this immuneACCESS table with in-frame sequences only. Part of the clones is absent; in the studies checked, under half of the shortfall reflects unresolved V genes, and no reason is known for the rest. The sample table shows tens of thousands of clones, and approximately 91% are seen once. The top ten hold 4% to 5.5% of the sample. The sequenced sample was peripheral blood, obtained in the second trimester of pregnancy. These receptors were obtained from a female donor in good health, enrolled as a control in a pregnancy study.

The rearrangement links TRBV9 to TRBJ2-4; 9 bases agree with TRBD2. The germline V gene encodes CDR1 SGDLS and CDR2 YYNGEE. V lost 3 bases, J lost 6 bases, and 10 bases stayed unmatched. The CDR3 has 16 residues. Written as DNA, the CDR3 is TGTGCCAGCAGCGAGGGAGCGGGAGGTGGGATAAACATTCAGTACTTC. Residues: CASSEGAGGGINIQYF.

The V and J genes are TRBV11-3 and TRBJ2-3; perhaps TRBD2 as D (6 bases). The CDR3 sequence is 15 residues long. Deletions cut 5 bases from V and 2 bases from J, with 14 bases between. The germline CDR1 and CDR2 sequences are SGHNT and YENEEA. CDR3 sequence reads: CASSPGEMSTDTQYF. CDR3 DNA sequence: TGTGCCAGCAGCCCGGGAGAGATGTCCACAGATACGCAGTATTTT.

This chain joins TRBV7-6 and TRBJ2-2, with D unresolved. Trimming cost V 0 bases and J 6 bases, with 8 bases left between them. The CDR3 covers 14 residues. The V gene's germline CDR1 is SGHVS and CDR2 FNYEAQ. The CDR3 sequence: CASSLARGAGELFF. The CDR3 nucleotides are TGTGCCAGCAGCTTAGCGCGCGGTGCCGGGGAGCTGTTTTTT.

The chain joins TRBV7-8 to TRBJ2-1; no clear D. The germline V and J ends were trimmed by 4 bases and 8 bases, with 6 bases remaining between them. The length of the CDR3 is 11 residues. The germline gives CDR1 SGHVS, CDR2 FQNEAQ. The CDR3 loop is CASSSDYEQFF. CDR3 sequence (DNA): TGTGCCAGCAGCTCTGACTATGAGCAGTTCTTC.

CDR3 nucleotides: TGTGCCTGGACTAGCGGGAGGGTTTCAGGAGATACGCAGTATTTT. Translation: CAWTSGRVSGDTQYF. This chain connects TRBV30 to TRBJ2-3; TRBD2 aligns across 12 bases. The V gene's germline CDR1 is GTSNPN and CDR2 SVGIG (reference sequence). J gave up 5 bases and V 4 bases, and 7 bases lay outside the gene matches. This CDR3 spans 15 amino acids.